What follows is one TCR beta chain and its context. Its antigen is currently unknown. Repertoires were generated with immunoSEQ multiplex PCR, while TCRdb's copy carries only in-frame clones and drops some. Counted here are under 90,000 clones, approximately 85% occurring once; the ten biggest clones make up over 9.5%. The CDR3 consists of 15 residues. CDR1 and CDR2 (germline): MNHEY, SMNVEV (reference sequence). V lost 5 bases to trimming and J lost 1 base, with 12 bases between them. This record comes from a study of T cell responses to AZD1222 COVID-19 vaccine. General study findings and limits: Seropositivity was recorded at baseline in only 6 or 7 AZD1222 recipients. The donor group comprised mostly white British people and more females; the analysis possibly underestimated clonal diversity. Of spike-specific TCRs, nearly half reportedly target regions left unmutated in variants.

The sample in question was peripheral blood, obtained 28 days after the second AZD1222 dose. This sequence was found in an adult who received the AZD1222 COVID-19 vaccine. The rearrangement links TRBV27 to TRBJ1-5, with D possibly being TRBD1 (6 bases). DNA for the CDR3: TGTGCCAGCAGTGTCGGAGGGGGGAGCAATCAGCCCCAGCATTTT. Translating it yields CASSVGGGSNQPQHF.